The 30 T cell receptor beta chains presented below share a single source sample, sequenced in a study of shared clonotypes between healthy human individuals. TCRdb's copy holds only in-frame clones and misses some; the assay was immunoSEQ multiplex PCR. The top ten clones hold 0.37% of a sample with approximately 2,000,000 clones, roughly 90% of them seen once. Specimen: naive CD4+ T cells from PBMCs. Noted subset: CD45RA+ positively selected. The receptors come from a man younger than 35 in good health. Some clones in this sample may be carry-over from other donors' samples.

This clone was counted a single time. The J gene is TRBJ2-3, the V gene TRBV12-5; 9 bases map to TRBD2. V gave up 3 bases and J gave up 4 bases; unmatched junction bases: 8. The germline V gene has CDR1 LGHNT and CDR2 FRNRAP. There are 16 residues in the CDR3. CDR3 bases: TGTGCTAGTGGTTTAGGAGTCGCGGGAGGGGCAGATACGCAGTATTTT. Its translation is CASGLGVAGGADTQYF.

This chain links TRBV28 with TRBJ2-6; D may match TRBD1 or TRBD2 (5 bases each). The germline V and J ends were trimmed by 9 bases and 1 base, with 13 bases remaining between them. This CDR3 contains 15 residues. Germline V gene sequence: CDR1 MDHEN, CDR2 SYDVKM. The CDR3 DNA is TGTGCCAGTGGGGGAGCCTCTTCTGGGGCCAACGTCCTGACTTTC. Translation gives CASGGASSGANVLTF.

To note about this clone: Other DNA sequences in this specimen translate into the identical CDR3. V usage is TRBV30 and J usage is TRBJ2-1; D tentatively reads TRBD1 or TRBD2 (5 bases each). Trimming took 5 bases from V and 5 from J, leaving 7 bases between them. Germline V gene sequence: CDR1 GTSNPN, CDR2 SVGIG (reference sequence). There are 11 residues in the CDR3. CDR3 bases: TGTGCCTGGGGGGGTGACAATGAGCAGTTCTTC. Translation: CAWGGDNEQFF.

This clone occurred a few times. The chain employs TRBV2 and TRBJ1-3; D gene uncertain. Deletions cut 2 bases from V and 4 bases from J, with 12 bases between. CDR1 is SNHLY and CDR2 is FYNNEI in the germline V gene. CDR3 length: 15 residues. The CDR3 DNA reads TGTGCCAGCAGTGAATCCCGCTCGAGGGGAAACACCATATATTTT. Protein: CASSESRSRGNTIYF.

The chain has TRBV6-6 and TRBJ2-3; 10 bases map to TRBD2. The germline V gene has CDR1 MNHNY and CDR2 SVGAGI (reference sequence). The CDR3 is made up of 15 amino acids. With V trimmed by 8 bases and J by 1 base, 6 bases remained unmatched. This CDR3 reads CASSTSGGGTDTQYF. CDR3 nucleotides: TGTGCCAGCTCAACGAGCGGGGGGGGCACAGATACGCAGTATTTT.

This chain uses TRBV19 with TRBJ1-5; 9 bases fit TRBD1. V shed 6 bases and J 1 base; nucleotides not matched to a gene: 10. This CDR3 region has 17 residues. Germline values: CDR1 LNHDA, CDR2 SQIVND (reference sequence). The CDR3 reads CASRSTGGAGSNQPQHF. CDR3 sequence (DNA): TGTGCCAGTAGGTCAACAGGGGGCGCGGGAAGCAATCAGCCCCAGCATTTT.

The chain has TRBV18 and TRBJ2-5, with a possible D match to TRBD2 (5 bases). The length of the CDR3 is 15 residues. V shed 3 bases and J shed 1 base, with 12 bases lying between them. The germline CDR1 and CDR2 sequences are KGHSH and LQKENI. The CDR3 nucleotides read TGTGCCAGCTCACCTTGGCGGGCGTTCCAAGAGACCCAGTACTTC. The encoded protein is CASSPWRAFQETQYF.

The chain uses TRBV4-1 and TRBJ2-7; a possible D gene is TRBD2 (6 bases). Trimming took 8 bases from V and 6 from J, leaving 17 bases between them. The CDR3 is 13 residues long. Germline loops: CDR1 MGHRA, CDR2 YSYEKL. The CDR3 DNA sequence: TGCGCCAGCCGGAGGCTAGCGACCTCCGAGCAGTACTTC. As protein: CASRRLATSEQYF.

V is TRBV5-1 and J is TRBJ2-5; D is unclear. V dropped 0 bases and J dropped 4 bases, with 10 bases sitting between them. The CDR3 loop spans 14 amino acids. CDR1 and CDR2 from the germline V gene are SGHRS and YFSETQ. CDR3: CASSLGQVRETQYF. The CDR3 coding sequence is TGCGCCAGCAGCTTGGGACAAGTACGAGAGACCCAGTACTTC.

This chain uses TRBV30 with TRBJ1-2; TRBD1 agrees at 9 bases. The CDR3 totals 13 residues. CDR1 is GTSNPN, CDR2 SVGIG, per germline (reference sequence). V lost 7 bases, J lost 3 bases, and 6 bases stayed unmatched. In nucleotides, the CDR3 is TGTGCCTTTACAGGGGGCGCTTACTATGGCTACACCTTC. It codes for CAFTGGAYYGYTF.

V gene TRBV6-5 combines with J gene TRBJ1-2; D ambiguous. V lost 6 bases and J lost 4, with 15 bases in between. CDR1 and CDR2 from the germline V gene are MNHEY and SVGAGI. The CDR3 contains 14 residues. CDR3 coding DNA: TGTGCCAGCAGGCCCTCGGGGATGGGCTATGGCTACACCTTC. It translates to CASRPSGMGYGYTF.

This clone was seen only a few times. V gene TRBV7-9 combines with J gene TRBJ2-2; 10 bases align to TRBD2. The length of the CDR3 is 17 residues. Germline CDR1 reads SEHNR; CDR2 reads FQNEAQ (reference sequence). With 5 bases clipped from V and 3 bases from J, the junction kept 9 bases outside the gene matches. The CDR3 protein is CASSQTVAGGYTGELFF. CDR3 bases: TGTGCCAGCAGCCAGACCGTAGCGGGAGGATACACCGGGGAGCTGTTTTTT.

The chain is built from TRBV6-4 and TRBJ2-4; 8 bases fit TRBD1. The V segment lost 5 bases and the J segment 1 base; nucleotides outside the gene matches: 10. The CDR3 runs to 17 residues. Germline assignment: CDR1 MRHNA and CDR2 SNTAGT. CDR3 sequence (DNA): TGTGCCAGCAGTAAAAGTGGGACAGGTGGGGCCAAAAACATTCAGTACTTC. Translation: CASSKSGTGGAKNIQYF.

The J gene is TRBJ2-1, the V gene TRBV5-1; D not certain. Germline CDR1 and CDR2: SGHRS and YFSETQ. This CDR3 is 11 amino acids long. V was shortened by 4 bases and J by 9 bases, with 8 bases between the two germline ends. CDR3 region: CASSPDAEQFF. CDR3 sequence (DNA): TGCGCCAGCAGCCCTGATGCTGAGCAGTTCTTC.

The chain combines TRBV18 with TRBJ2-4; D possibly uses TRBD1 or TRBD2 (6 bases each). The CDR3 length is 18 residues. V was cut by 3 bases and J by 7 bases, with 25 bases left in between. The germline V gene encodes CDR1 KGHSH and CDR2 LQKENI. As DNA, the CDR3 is TGTGCCAGCTCACCCCGCGCGCCTCCTCCGGGGGCGAACAACATTCAGTACTTC. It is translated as CASSPRAPPPGANNIQYF.

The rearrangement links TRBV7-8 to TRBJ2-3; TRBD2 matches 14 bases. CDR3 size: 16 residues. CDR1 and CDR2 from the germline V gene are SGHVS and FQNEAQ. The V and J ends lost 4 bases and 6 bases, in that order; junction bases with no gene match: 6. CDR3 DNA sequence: TGTGCCAGCAGCTCCGGACTAGCGGGAGGTATTGATACGCAGTATTTT. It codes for CASSSGLAGGIDTQYF.

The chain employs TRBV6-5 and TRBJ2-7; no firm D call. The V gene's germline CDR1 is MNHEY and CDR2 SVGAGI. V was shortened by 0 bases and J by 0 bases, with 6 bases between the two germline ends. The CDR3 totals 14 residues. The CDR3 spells CASSYSQRSYEQYF. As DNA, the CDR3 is TGTGCCAGCAGTTACTCCCAGCGCTCCTACGAGCAGTACTTC.

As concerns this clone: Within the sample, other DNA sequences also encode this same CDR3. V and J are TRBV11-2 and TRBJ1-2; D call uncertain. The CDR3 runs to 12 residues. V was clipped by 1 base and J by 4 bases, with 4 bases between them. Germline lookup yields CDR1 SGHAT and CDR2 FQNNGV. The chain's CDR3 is CASSLGSYGYTF. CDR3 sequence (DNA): TGTGCCAGCAGCTTAGGTAGCTATGGCTACACCTTC.

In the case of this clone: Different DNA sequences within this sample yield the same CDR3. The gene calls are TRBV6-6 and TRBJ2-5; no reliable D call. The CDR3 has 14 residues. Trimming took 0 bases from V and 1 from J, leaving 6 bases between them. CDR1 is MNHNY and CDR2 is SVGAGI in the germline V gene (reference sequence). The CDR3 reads CASSYSGSQETQYF. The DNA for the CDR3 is TGTGCCAGCAGTTACTCGGGAAGCCAAGAGACCCAGTACTTC.

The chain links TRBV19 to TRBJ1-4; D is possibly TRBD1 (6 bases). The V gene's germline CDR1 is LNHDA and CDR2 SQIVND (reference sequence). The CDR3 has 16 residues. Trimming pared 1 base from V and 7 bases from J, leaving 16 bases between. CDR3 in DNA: TGTGCCAGTAGTATAGGAAGTCAGGGGTCGGCTGAAAAACTGTTTTTT. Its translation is CASSIGSQGSAEKLFF.

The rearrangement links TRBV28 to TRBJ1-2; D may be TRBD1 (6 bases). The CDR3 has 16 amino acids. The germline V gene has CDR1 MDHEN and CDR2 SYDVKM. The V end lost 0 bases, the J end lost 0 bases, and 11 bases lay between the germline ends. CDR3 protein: CASSLWTRGANYGYTF. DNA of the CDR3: TGTGCCAGCAGTTTATGGACGAGGGGGGCTAACTATGGCTACACCTTC.

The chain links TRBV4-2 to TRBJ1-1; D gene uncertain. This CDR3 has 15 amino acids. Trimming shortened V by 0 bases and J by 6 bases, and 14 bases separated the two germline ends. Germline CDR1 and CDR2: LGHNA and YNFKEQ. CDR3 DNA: TGTGCCAGCAGCCAAGAAGGTAGGGAGGTCGCTGAAGCTTTCTTT. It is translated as CASSQEGREVAEAFF.

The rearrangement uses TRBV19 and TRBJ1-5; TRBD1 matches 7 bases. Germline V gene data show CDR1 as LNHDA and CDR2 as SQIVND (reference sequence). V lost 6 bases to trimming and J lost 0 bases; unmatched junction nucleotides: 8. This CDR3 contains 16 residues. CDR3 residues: CASRPTGLGSNQPQHF. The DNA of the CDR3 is TGTGCCAGTAGGCCGACAGGGTTGGGTAGCAATCAGCCCCAGCATTTT. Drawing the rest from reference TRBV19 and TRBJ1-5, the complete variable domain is DGGITQSPKYLFRKEGQNVTLSCEQNLNHDAMYWYRQDPGQGLRLIYYSQIVNDFQKGDIAEGYSVSREKKESFPLTVTSAQKNPTAFYLCASRPTGLGSNQPQHFGDGTRLSIL.

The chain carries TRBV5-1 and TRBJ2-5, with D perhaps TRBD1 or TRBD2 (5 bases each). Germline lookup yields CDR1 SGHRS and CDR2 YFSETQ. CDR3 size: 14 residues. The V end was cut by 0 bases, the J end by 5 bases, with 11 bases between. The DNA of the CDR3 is TGCGCCAGCAGCTTGGTCGGGACGAGGGAGACCCAGTACTTC. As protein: CASSLVGTRETQYF.

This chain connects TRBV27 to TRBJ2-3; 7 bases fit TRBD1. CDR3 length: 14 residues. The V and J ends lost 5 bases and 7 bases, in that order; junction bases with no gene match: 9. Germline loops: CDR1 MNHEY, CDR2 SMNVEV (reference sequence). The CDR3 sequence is CASSKLGQSNTQYF. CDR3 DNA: TGTGCCAGCAGTAAGCTGGGACAGTCTAATACGCAGTATTTT.

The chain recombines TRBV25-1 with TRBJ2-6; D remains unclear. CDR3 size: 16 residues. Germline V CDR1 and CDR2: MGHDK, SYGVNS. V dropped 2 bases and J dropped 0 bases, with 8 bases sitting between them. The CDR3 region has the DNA TGTGCCAGCAGTGAAAGTAGGCGCTCTGGGGCCAACGTCCTGACTTTC. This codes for CASSESRRSGANVLTF.

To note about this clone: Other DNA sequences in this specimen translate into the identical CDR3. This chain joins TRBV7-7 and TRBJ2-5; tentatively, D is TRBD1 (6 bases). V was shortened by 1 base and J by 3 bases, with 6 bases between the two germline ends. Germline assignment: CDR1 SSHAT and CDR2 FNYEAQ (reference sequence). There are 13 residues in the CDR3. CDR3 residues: CASSLDREETQYF. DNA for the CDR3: TGTGCCAGCAGCTTAGACAGGGAAGAGACCCAGTACTTC.

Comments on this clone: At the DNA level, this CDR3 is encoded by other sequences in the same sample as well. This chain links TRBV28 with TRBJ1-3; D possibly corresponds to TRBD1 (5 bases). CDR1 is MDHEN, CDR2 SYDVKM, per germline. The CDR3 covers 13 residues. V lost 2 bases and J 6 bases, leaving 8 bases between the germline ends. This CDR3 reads CASSLRQLNTIYF. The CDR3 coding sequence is TGTGCCAGCAGTTTAAGACAGTTAAACACCATATATTTT. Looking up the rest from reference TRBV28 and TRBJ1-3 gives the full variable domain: DVKVTQSSRYLVKRTGEKVFLECVQDMDHENMFWYRQDPGLGLRLIYFSYDVKMKEKGDIPEGYSVSREKKERFSLILESASTNQTSMYLCASSLRQLNTIYFGEGSWLTVV.

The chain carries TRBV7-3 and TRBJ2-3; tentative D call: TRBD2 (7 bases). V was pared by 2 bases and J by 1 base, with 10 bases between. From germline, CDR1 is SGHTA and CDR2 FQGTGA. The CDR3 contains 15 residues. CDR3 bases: TGTGCCAGCAGCTTACAGGGGAGGGGCACAGATACGCAGTATTTT. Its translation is CASSLQGRGTDTQYF.

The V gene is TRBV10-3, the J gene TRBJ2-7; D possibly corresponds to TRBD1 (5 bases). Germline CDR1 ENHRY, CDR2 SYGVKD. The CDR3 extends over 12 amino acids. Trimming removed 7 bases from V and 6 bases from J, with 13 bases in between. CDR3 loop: CAITTDTLEQYF. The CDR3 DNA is TGTGCCATCACCACGGACACCCTCGAGCAGTACTTC.